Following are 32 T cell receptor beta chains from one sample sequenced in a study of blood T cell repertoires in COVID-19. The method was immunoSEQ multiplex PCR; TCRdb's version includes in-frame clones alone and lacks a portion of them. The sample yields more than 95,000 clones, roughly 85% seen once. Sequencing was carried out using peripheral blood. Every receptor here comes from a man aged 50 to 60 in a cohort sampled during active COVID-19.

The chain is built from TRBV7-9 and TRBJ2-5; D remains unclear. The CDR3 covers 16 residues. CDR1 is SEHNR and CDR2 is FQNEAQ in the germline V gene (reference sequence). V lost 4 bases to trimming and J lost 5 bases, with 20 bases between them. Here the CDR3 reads CASSSSATGSRETQYF. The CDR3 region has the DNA TGTGCCAGCAGCTCCTCTGCTACCGGGTCTAGGGAGACCCAGTACTTC.

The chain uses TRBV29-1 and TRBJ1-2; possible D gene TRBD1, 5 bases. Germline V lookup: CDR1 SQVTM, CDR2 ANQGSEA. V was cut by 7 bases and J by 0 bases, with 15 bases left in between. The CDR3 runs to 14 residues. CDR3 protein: CSALSTGSNYGYTF. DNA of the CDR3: TGCAGCGCCCTATCCACAGGTTCTAACTATGGCTACACCTTC.

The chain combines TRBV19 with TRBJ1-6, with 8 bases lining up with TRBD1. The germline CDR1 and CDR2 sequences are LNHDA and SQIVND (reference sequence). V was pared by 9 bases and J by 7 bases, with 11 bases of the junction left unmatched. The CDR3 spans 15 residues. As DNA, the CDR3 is TGTGCCAGCCACCCAGGACAGGGAAAAAATTCACCCCTCCACTTT. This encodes CASHPGQGKNSPLHF. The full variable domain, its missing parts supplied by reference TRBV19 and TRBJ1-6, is DGGITQSPKYLFRKEGQNVTLSCEQNLNHDAMYWYRQDPGQGLRLIYYSQIVNDFQKGDIAEGYSVSREKKESFPLTVTSAQKNPTAFYLCASHPGQGKNSPLHFGNGTRLTVT.

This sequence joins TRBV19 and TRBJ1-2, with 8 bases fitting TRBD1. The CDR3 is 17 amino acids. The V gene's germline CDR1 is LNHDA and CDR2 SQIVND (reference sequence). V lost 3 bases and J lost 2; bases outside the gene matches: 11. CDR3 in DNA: TGTGCCAGTAGTATCCTCCAGGACAGGGTCAGAAACTATGGCTACACCTTC. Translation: CASSILQDRVRNYGYTF.

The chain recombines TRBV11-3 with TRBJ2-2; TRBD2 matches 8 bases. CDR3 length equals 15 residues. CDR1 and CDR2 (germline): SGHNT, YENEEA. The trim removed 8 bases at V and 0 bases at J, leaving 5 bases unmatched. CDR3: CASWNSGANTGELFF. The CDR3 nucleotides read TGTGCCAGCTGGAATAGCGGGGCGAACACCGGGGAGCTGTTTTTT.

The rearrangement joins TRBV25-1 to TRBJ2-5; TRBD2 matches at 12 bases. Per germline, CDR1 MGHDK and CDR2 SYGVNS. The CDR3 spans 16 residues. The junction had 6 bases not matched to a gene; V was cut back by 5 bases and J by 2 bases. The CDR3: CASSRLAGALQETQYF. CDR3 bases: TGTGCCAGCAGTCGACTAGCGGGGGCTTTGCAAGAGACCCAGTACTTC.

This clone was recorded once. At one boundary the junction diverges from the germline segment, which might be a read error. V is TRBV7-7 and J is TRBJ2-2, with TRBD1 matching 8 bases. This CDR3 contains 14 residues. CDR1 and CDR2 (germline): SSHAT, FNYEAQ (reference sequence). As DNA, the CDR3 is TGTGCTAGCAGCCCGGACAGGGTAGGCGGGGAGCTGTTTTTT. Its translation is CASSPDRVGGELFF. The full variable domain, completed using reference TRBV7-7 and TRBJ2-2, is GAGVSQSPRYKVTKRGQDVTLRCDPISSHATLYWYQQALGQGPEFLTYFNYEAQPDKSGLPSDRFSAERPEGSISTLTIQRTEQRDSAMYRCASSPDRVGGELFFGEGSRLTVL.

The CDR3 nucleotides are TGTGCCAGCAGTACCGGGACAGGGATAGCGCAGTATTTT. Translated, it gives CASSTGTGIAQYF. This chain joins TRBV12-3 or TRBV12-4 and TRBJ2-3; 9 positions match TRBD1. Trimming removed 5 bases from V and 10 bases from J; junction bases left unmatched: 7. CDR3 length: 13 amino acids.

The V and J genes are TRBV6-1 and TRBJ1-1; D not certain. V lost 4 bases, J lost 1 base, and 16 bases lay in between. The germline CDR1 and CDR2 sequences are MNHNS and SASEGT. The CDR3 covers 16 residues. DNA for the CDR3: TGTGCCAGCAGTGGAGGGTGGGCGGTAGAGAACACTGAAGCTTTCTTT. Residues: CASSGGWAVENTEAFF.

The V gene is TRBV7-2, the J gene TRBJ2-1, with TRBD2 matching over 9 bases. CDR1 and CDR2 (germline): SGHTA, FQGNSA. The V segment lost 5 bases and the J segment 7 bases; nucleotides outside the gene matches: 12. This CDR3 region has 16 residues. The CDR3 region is CASSTAGGGASNEQFF. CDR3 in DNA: TGTGCCAGCAGCACCGCGGGCGGGGGGGCCTCGAATGAGCAGTTCTTC.

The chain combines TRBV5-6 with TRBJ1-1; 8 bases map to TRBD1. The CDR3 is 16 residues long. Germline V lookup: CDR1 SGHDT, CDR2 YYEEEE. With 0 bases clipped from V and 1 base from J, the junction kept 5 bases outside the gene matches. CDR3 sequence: CASSLGDRGWNTEAFF. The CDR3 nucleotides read TGTGCCAGCAGCTTGGGCGACAGGGGCTGGAACACTGAAGCTTTCTTT.

CDR3 amino acids: CASRAGTANTGELFF. CDR3 nucleotides: TGCGCCAGCAGAGCCGGGACAGCGAACACCGGGGAGCTGTTTTTT. The rearrangement uses TRBV5-1 and TRBJ2-2, with 7 bases that match TRBD1. Germline V gene lookup returns CDR1 SGHRS and CDR2 YFSETQ. This CDR3 has 15 residues. V lost 5 bases and J lost 0; bases outside the gene matches: 4.

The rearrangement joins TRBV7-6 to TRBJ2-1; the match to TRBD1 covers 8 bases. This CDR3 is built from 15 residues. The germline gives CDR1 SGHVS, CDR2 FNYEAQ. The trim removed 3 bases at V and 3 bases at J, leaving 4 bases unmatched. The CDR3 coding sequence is TGTGCCAGCAGCTTGGGGACAGGAGTCTACAATGAGCAGTTCTTC. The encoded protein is CASSLGTGVYNEQFF.

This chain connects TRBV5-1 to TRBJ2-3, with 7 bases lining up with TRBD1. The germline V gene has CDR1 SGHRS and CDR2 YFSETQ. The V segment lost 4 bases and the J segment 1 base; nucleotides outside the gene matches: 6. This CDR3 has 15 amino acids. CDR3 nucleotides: TGCGCCAGCAGCGTCCGACAGGGCGGCACAGATACGCAGTATTTT. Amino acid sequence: CASSVRQGGTDTQYF.

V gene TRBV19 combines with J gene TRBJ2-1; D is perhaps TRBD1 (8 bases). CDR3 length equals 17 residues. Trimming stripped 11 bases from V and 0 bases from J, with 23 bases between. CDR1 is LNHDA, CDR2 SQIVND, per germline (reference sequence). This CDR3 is CASRGPGGILSYNEQFF. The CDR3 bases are TGTGCCTCGCGGGGGCCAGGGGGCATTCTCTCCTACAATGAGCAGTTCTTC. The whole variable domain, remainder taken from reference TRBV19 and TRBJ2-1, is DGGITQSPKYLFRKEGQNVTLSCEQNLNHDAMYWYRQDPGQGLRLIYYSQIVNDFQKGDIAEGYSVSREKKESFPLTVTSAQKNPTAFYLCASRGPGGILSYNEQFFGPGTRLTVL.

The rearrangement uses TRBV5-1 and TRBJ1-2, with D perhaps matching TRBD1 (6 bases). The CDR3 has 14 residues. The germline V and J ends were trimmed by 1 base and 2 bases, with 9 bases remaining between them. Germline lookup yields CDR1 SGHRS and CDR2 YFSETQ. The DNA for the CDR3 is TGCGCCAGCAGCTTGAACAGGGACAACTATGGCTACACCTTC. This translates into CASSLNRDNYGYTF.

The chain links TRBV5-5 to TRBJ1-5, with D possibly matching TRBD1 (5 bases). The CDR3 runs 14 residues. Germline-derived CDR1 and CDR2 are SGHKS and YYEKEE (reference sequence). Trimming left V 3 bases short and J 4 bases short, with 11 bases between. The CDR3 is CASSSGADNQPQHF. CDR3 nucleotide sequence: TGTGCCAGCAGCTCTGGGGCAGATAATCAGCCCCAGCATTTT.

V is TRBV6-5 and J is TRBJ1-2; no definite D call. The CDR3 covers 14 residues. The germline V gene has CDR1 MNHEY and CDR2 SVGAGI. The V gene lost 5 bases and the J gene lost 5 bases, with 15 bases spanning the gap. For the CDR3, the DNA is TGTGCCAGCAGTCCCCCGGGATTTCAGTATGGCTACACCTTC. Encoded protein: CASSPPGFQYGYTF.

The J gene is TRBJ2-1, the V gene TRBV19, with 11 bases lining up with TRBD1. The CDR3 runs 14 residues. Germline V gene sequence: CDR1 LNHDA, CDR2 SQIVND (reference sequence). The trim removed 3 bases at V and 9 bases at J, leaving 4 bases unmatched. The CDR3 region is CASSMGTGGSEQFF. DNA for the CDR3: TGTGCCAGTAGTATGGGGACAGGGGGTAGTGAGCAGTTCTTC. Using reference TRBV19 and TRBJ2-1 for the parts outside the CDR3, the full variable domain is DGGITQSPKYLFRKEGQNVTLSCEQNLNHDAMYWYRQDPGQGLRLIYYSQIVNDFQKGDIAEGYSVSREKKESFPLTVTSAQKNPTAFYLCASSMGTGGSEQFFGPGTRLTVL.

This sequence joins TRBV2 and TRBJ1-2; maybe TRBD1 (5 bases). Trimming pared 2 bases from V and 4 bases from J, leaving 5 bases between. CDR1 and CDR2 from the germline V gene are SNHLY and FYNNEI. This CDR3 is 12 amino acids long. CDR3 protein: CASSEQGYGYTF. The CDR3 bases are TGTGCCAGCAGTGAACAGGGCTATGGCTACACCTTC.

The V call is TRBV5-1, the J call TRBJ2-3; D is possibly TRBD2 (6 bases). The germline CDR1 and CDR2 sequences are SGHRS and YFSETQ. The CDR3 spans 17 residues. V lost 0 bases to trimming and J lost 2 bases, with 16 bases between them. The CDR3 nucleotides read TGCGCCAGCAGCTTGGGTCACCGGGGGAGGTACACAGATACGCAGTATTTT. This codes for CASSLGHRGRYTDTQYF.

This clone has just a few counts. For the CDR3, the DNA is TGTGCCAGCAGCGTAGCTTCGTCAGGGGGAAGAGGCTACACCTTC. Amino acids: CASSVASSGGRGYTF. The chain employs TRBV9 and TRBJ1-2; 7 bases align to TRBD1. The CDR3 loop spans 15 amino acids. J was trimmed by 8 bases and V by 0 bases; bases with no gene match: 10. CDR1 is SGDLS and CDR2 is YYNGEE in the germline V gene.

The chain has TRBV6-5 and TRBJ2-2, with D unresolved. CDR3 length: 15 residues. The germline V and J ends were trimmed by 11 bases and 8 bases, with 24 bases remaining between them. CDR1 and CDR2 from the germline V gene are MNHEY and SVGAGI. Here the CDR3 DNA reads TGTGCCGTACAGTTCCGATCCAGTGGATGGGGGGAGCTGTTTTTT. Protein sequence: CAVQFRSSGWGELFF.

CDR3 sequence (DNA): TGTGCCAGCAGTTTATATCCAGGGGTATACTACGAGCAGTACTTC. Translated: CASSLYPGVYYEQYF. The chain combines TRBV27 with TRBJ2-7, with D possibly being TRBD1 (6 bases). The length of the CDR3 is 15 residues. From germline, CDR1 is MNHEY and CDR2 SMNVEV (reference sequence). V lost 1 base and J lost 3, with 13 bases in between.

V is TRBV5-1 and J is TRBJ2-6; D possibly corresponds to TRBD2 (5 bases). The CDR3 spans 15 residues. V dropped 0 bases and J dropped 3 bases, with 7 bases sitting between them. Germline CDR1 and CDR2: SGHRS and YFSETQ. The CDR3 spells CASSLEGVGANVLTF. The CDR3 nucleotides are TGCGCCAGCAGCTTGGAGGGAGTTGGGGCCAACGTCCTGACTTTC.

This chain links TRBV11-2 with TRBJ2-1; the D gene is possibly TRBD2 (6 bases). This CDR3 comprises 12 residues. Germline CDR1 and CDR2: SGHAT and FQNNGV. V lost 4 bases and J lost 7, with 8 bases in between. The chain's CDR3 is CASSYRGNEQFF. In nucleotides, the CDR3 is TGTGCCAGCAGCTATCGGGGGAATGAGCAGTTCTTC.

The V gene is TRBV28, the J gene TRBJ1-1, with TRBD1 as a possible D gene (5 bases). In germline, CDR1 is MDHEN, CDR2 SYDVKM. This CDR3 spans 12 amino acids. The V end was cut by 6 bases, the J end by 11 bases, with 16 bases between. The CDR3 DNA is TGTGCCAGCAGCTTAACAGCGGGGACGGCTTTCTTT. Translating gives CASSLTAGTAFF.

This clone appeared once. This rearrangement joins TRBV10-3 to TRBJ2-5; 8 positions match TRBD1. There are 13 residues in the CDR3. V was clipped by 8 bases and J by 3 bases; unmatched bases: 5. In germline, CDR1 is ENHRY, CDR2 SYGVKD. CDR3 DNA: TGTGCCATCCACGGACAGGGAGAAGAGACCCAGTACTTC. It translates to CAIHGQGEETQYF.

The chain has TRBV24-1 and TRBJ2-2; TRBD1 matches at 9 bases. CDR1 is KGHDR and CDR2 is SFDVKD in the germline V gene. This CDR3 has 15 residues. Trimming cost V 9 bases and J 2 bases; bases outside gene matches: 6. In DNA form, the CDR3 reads TGTGCCACCTCTACGGGACAGGGTAACACCGGGGAGCTGTTTTTT. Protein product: CATSTGQGNTGELFF.

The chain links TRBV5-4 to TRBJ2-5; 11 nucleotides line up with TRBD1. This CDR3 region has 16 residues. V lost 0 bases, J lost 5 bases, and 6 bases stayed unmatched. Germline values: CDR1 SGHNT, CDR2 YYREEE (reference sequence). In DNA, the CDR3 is TGTGCCAGCAGCTTGGCCCCCGGGACAGGGGGGGAGACCCAGTACTTC. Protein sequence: CASSLAPGTGGETQYF.

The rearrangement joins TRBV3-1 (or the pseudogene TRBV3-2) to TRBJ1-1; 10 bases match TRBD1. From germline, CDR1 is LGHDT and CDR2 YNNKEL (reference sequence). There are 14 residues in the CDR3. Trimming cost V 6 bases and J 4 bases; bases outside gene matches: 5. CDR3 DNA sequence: TGTGCCAGCAGGCGACAGGGGGCGTCCACTGAAGCTTTCTTT. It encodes CASRRQGASTEAFF.

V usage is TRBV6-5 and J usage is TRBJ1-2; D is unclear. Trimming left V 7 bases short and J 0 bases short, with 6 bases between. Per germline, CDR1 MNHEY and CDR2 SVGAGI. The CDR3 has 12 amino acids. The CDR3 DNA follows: TGTGCCAGCACCCCAACTAACTATGGCTACACCTTC. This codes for CASTPTNYGYTF.